This T cell receptor (beta chain) originates from a study of blood T cell repertoires in COVID-19. The wider study: The origin of the acute and convalescent COVID-19 samples was the United States, Italy and Spain.

This clone was observed a few times. An end of the junction does not agree with germline; a read error may underlie this. This CDR3 has 16 amino acids. Germline lookup yields CDR1 SSHAT and CDR2 FNYEAQ (reference sequence). The repertoire was sequenced with immunoSEQ multiplex PCR; TCRdb's copy has only in-frame clones and lacks some. Of around 42,000 clones listed, 80% are singletons. This clonotype was obtained from an elderly man with active or convalescent COVID-19. The material sequenced was peripheral blood. This sequence joins TRBV7-7 and TRBJ2-5; TRBD2 agrees at 8 bases. The CDR3 here is CASSHNVAGPKETQYF. Here the CDR3 DNA reads TGTGCTAGCAGCCACAACGTAGCGGGGCCTAAAGAGACCCAGTACTTC.